This record concerns one T cell receptor (beta chain) sequence. The junction differs from germline at one of its ends, possibly a read error. In the authors' methods: Counting gave a median of 95,638 TCRs per sample, with values ranging from about 20,000 to 750,000. Each CDR3 protein is one row after TCRdb ran MiXCR on the RACE reads. TCRdb, rather than the study authors, made the V and J calls. The table includes some 110,000 distinct CDR3 sequences, 9% to 14% detected once. This specimen belongs to a study of human T cells and chemical hapten exposure. Time point: patch test 1, 2 weeks after DPC sensitization. The sample's treatment: therapeutic diphenylcyclopropenone sensitization with weekly scalp DPC. The CDR3 is 15 amino acids. The germline V gene encodes CDR1 SSHAT and CDR2 FNYEAQ (reference sequence).

Sequencing used whole blood, obtained in connection with sensitization to the hapten diphenylcyclopropenone (DPC). The chain combines TRBV7-7 with TRBJ2-2; possibly TRBD1 for D (6 bases). The receptor comes from a woman aged 45-60 years with alopecia areata. Some clones in this sample may be carry-over from other donors' samples. CDR3 in amino acids: CASSPGQNRAGELFF. The CDR3 DNA reads as TGTGCTAGCAGCCCCGGACAGAACCGCGCCGGGGAGCTGTTTTTT.